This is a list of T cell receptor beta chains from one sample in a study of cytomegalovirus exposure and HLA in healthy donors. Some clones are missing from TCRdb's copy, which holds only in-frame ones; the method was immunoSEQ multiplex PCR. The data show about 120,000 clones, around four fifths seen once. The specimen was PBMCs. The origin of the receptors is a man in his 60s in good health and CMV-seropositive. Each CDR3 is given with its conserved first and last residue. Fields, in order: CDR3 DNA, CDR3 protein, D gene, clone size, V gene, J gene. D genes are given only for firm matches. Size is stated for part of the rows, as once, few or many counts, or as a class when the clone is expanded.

CDR3 DNA: TGTGCCAGCAGTGAACAGGGGACAGCTAACTATGGCTACACCTTC
CDR3 protein: CASSEQGTANYGYTF
D gene: TRBD1
clone size: few
V gene: TRBV6-1
J gene: TRBJ1-2

CDR3 DNA: TGCGCCAGCAGCTTGGAAAAGCGGGCCCTCAATGAGCAGTTCTTC
CDR3 protein: CASSLEKRALNEQFF
D gene: NA
clone size: NA
V gene: TRBV5-1
J gene: TRBJ2-1

CDR3 DNA: TGTGCCAGCAGTTCCCAGGGGGGTAGGGGGGAGCTGTTTTTT
CDR3 protein: CASSSQGGRGELFF
D gene: NA
clone size: NA
V gene: TRBV27
J gene: TRBJ2-2

CDR3 DNA: TGTGCCAGCAGTGCCGGTCTTGGAGGGGACACTGAAGCTTTCTTT
CDR3 protein: CASSAGLGGDTEAFF
D gene: NA
clone size: NA
V gene: TRBV6-1
J gene: TRBJ1-1

CDR3 DNA: TGCGCCAGCAGCGATTATGGCGGAACCGAAGATACGCAGTATTTT
CDR3 protein: CASSDYGGTEDTQYF
D gene: NA
clone size: NA
V gene: TRBV5-1
J gene: TRBJ2-3

CDR3 DNA: TGTGCCAGCACTTTATCTAGCGGGGGACTGGGGGAGCAGTACTTC
CDR3 protein: CASTLSSGGLGEQYF
D gene: TRBD2
clone size: few
V gene: TRBV27
J gene: TRBJ2-7

CDR3 DNA: TGTGCCAGCAATTTTGGACAGGGGGCGGCCAAAAACATTCAGTACTTC
CDR3 protein: CASNFGQGAAKNIQYF
D gene: TRBD1
clone size: NA
V gene: TRBV28
J gene: TRBJ2-4

CDR3 DNA: TGTGCCAGCAGCAGACAGGGGGAAAACACTGAAGCTTTCTTT
CDR3 protein: CASSRQGENTEAFF
D gene: TRBD1
clone size: NA
V gene: TRBV6-6
J gene: TRBJ1-1

CDR3 DNA: TGTGCCAGCAGTTTAGCAGGGGAGACCTACGAGCAGTACTTC
CDR3 protein: CASSLAGETYEQYF
D gene: NA
clone size: NA
V gene: TRBV27
J gene: TRBJ2-7

CDR3 DNA: TGTGCCAGCTCACCCCCTCCAAGAGACAATGAGCAGTTCTTC
CDR3 protein: CASSPPPRDNEQFF
D gene: NA
clone size: NA
V gene: TRBV18
J gene: TRBJ2-1

CDR3 DNA: TGTGCCAGCAGTTTTCCCACTAGGGAGGAGGGAGAGACCCAGTACTTC
CDR3 protein: CASSFPTREEGETQYF
D gene: NA
clone size: once
V gene: TRBV28
J gene: TRBJ2-5

CDR3 DNA: TGCGCCAGCAGCCGAGGCCGGGGACAGGGTTCTGGAAACACCATATATTTT
CDR3 protein: CASSRGRGQGSGNTIYF
D gene: TRBD1
clone size: NA
V gene: TRBV4-1
J gene: TRBJ1-3

CDR3 DNA: TGTGCCAGCAGCTTGGGACAGTCCTACGAGCAGTACTTC
CDR3 protein: CASSLGQSYEQYF
D gene: NA
clone size: NA
V gene: TRBV5-4
J gene: TRBJ2-7

CDR3 DNA: TGTGCCAGCAGCTTAGCGTCCCAGCGGGGACTCCAAGAGACCCAGTACTTC
CDR3 protein: CASSLASQRGLQETQYF
D gene: TRBD2
clone size: NA
V gene: TRBV7-9
J gene: TRBJ2-5

CDR3 DNA: TGTGCCAGCAGCCGGGTGGTCGCGGAGACCCAGTACTTC
CDR3 protein: CASSRVVAETQYF
D gene: NA
clone size: NA
V gene: TRBV5-6
J gene: TRBJ2-5

CDR3 DNA: TGTGCCAGTAGTTTCGGTGAGACTGAAGCTTTCTTT
CDR3 protein: CASSFGETEAFF
D gene: NA
clone size: NA
V gene: TRBV19
J gene: TRBJ1-1

CDR3 DNA: TGTGCCAGCAGTCCCAGCGGGGGGAGAAGCACTGAAGCTTTCTTT
CDR3 protein: CASSPSGGRSTEAFF
D gene: NA
clone size: NA
V gene: TRBV7-9
J gene: TRBJ1-1

CDR3 DNA: TGTGCCAGCAGCCCCTGGCCCGGGGAGGATCAGCCCCAGCATTTT
CDR3 protein: CASSPWPGEDQPQHF
D gene: NA
clone size: NA
V gene: TRBV11-3
J gene: TRBJ1-5

CDR3 DNA: TGCGCCAGCAGCCAAGAAGACAGGCCCTATAGTCCCCAGCATTTT
CDR3 protein: CASSQEDRPYSPQHF
D gene: NA
clone size: NA
V gene: TRBV4-1
J gene: TRBJ1-5

CDR3 DNA: TGTGCCATCAGTTCAACAGGAATCTACGAGCAGTACTTC
CDR3 protein: CAISSTGIYEQYF
D gene: NA
clone size: few
V gene: TRBV10-3
J gene: TRBJ2-7

CDR3 DNA: TGCGCCAGCAGCCTCCGGGACACCACCTACGAGCAGTACTTC
CDR3 protein: CASSLRDTTYEQYF
D gene: NA
clone size: NA
V gene: TRBV5-1
J gene: TRBJ2-7

CDR3 DNA: TGTGCCAGCAGTTACTGGGCGGGGGGCCGTGAAGCTTTCTTT
CDR3 protein: CASSYWAGGREAFF
D gene: NA
clone size: few
V gene: TRBV6-5
J gene: TRBJ1-1

CDR3 DNA: TGCGCCAGCAGCTCCGGGACTAGCGGGAGTTCAGATACGCAGTATTTT
CDR3 protein: CASSSGTSGSSDTQYF
D gene: TRBD2
clone size: NA
V gene: TRBV5-1
J gene: TRBJ2-3

CDR3 DNA: TGTGCCAGTAGTAGACGGACAGGGGGCGTATTCGGGGAGCTGTTTTTT
CDR3 protein: CASSRRTGGVFGELFF
D gene: TRBD1
clone size: NA
V gene: TRBV19
J gene: TRBJ2-2

CDR3 DNA: TGTGCCAGCAGCTTAAACGTCCCGGGACAGGGGGCCTATGGCTACACCTTC
CDR3 protein: CASSLNVPGQGAYGYTF
D gene: TRBD1
clone size: NA
V gene: TRBV7-3
J gene: TRBJ1-2

CDR3 DNA: TGTGCCAGCAGTGGGAGACAGGGACCTAATGAAAAACTGTTTTTT
CDR3 protein: CASSGRQGPNEKLFF
D gene: TRBD1
clone size: NA
V gene: TRBV6-1
J gene: TRBJ1-4

CDR3 DNA: TGTGCCAGCAGGGTGGACAGCTTCACTAATGAAAAACTGTTTTTT
CDR3 protein: CASRVDSFTNEKLFF
D gene: NA
clone size: NA
V gene: TRBV7-8
J gene: TRBJ1-4

CDR3 DNA: TGTGCCAGCAGCCATCTACCGGGACAGGGGGCTGAAGCTTTCTTT
CDR3 protein: CASSHLPGQGAEAFF
D gene: TRBD1
clone size: few
V gene: TRBV4-2
J gene: TRBJ1-1

CDR3 DNA: TGCAGCGCTCCGGGACGGGGGACCTACAATGAGCAGTTCTTC
CDR3 protein: CSAPGRGTYNEQFF
D gene: NA
clone size: NA
V gene: TRBV29-1
J gene: TRBJ2-1

CDR3 DNA: TGCGCCAGCAGTCAACTTGGGGGGTCTAATGAAAAACTGTTTTTT
CDR3 protein: CASSQLGGSNEKLFF
D gene: NA
clone size: NA
V gene: TRBV5-1
J gene: TRBJ1-4

CDR3 DNA: TGCGCCAGCAGCCAAGAGAAAGGGACAGCTCCTAGCTATGGCTACACCTTC
CDR3 protein: CASSQEKGTAPSYGYTF
D gene: TRBD1
clone size: NA
V gene: TRBV4-1
J gene: TRBJ1-2

CDR3 DNA: TGCGCCAGCAGCGTCGGACTAGCTCCCGCGGATGAGCAGTTCTTC
CDR3 protein: CASSVGLAPADEQFF
D gene: TRBD2
clone size: NA
V gene: TRBV5-1
J gene: TRBJ2-1

CDR3 DNA: TGTGCCAGCAGCCGCGACAGGGGGAACACTGAAGCTTTCTTT
CDR3 protein: CASSRDRGNTEAFF
D gene: TRBD1
clone size: NA
V gene: TRBV7-9
J gene: TRBJ1-1

CDR3 DNA: TGTGCCAGCAGTGACAGCGGGGGGGCTGGGACCGGGGAGCTGTTTTTT
CDR3 protein: CASSDSGGAGTGELFF
D gene: TRBD2
clone size: NA
V gene: TRBV2
J gene: TRBJ2-2

CDR3 DNA: TGTGCCATCAGTGAGTCGATAGTCGGACAGGGAAACGAGCAGTACTTC
CDR3 protein: CAISESIVGQGNEQYF
D gene: TRBD1
clone size: NA
V gene: TRBV10-3
J gene: TRBJ2-7

CDR3 DNA: TGTGCCAGCAGTTTAAACGACAGGGGTACGGGCAATCAGCCCCAGCATTTT
CDR3 protein: CASSLNDRGTGNQPQHF
D gene: TRBD1
clone size: NA
V gene: TRBV27
J gene: TRBJ1-5

CDR3 DNA: TGTGCCAGCAGTTCCCCAGGGTGGAGCACTGAAGCTTTCTTT
CDR3 protein: CASSSPGWSTEAFF
D gene: NA
clone size: NA
V gene: TRBV28
J gene: TRBJ1-1

CDR3 DNA: TGTGCCATTCACAGGGGGCTAGGTAATCAGCCCCAGCATTTT
CDR3 protein: CAIHRGLGNQPQHF
D gene: TRBD1
clone size: NA
V gene: TRBV6-5
J gene: TRBJ1-5

CDR3 DNA: TGTGCCAGCAGCTTACTTCGGGGGGCTTATGGCTACACCTTC
CDR3 protein: CASSLLRGAYGYTF
D gene: NA
clone size: NA
V gene: TRBV11-2
J gene: TRBJ1-2

CDR3 DNA: TGTGCCAGCAGTCGCCAGGGGACTGAAGCTTTCTTT
CDR3 protein: CASSRQGTEAFF
D gene: NA
clone size: NA
V gene: TRBV27
J gene: TRBJ1-1

CDR3 DNA: TGTGCCAGCAGCAACAGGGAAGGGGGTGGCTACACCTTC
CDR3 protein: CASSNREGGGYTF
D gene: NA
clone size: NA
V gene: TRBV7-3
J gene: TRBJ1-2

CDR3 DNA: TGTGCCAGCAGCTGGACAGGGGGCCCTGGAAACACCATATATTTT
CDR3 protein: CASSWTGGPGNTIYF
D gene: TRBD1
clone size: NA
V gene: TRBV5-6
J gene: TRBJ1-3

CDR3 DNA: TGTGCCAGCACCTTGGCGGCCTACACCGGGGAGCTGTTTTTT
CDR3 protein: CASTLAAYTGELFF
D gene: NA
clone size: once
V gene: TRBV6-1
J gene: TRBJ2-2

CDR3 DNA: TGTGCCAGCAGCTTCGGGGTCCAAGAGACCCAGTACTTC
CDR3 protein: CASSFGVQETQYF
D gene: NA
clone size: once
V gene: TRBV5-4
J gene: TRBJ2-5

CDR3 DNA: TGCGCCAGCAGGACGGGAAGGGCGACCTACAATGAGCAGTTCTTC
CDR3 protein: CASRTGRATYNEQFF
D gene: NA
clone size: NA
V gene: TRBV5-1
J gene: TRBJ2-1

CDR3 DNA: TGTGCCAGCAGCCTAATGGGACAGGGGAGTACTATCTATGGCTACACCTTC
CDR3 protein: CASSLMGQGSTIYGYTF
D gene: TRBD1
clone size: few
V gene: TRBV5-5
J gene: TRBJ1-2

CDR3 DNA: TGTGCCAGCAGCTCCCAGGCCCTGAACACTGAAGCTTTCTTT
CDR3 protein: CASSSQALNTEAFF
D gene: NA
clone size: NA
V gene: TRBV7-2
J gene: TRBJ1-1

CDR3 DNA: TGTGCCAGCAGCTTAGAGGGGGCTACTGAAGCTTTCTTT
CDR3 protein: CASSLEGATEAFF
D gene: TRBD1
clone size: NA
V gene: TRBV7-8
J gene: TRBJ1-1

CDR3 DNA: TGTGCCACCTCGACTAGCGTCGCCTACAATGAGCAGTTCTTC
CDR3 protein: CATSTSVAYNEQFF
D gene: TRBD2
clone size: NA
V gene: TRBV25-1
J gene: TRBJ2-1

CDR3 DNA: TGTGCCAGCAGCACCCCGGGATCCTACGAGCAGTACTTC
CDR3 protein: CASSTPGSYEQYF
D gene: NA
clone size: NA
V gene: TRBV5-6
J gene: TRBJ2-7

CDR3 DNA: TGTGCCAGCAGACAACGGGGGGCCGGCACTGAAGCTTTCTTT
CDR3 protein: CASRQRGAGTEAFF
D gene: NA
clone size: NA
V gene: TRBV2
J gene: TRBJ1-1

CDR3 DNA: TGTGCCAGCAGCTTGCAGGGTTATGAGCAGTTCTTC
CDR3 protein: CASSLQGYEQFF
D gene: NA
clone size: NA
V gene: TRBV11-1
J gene: TRBJ2-1

CDR3 DNA: TGTGCCAGCAGTCCGGGACAGACAGATACGCAGTATTTT
CDR3 protein: CASSPGQTDTQYF
D gene: TRBD1
clone size: few
V gene: TRBV5-4
J gene: TRBJ2-3